The T cell receptor (beta chain) described here comes from a study of blood T cell repertoires in COVID-19. About the research overall: Sites in the United States, Italy and Spain provided acute and convalescent COVID-19 samples. T cells, B-cell-depleted T cells, or PBMCs provided the cDNA or gDNA that served as material.

The authors' processing: It was from reference gene primer amplification that nucleated cell counts were estimated. Sequencing used immunoSEQ multiplex PCR; TCRdb keeps in-frame clones, though not all of them. V and J calls and clone size are copied from that table; D and trimming were computed from the DNA. The sample has some 14,000 clones, around 84% seen once. CDR1 is MNHEY and CDR2 is SMNVEV in the germline V gene (reference sequence). Trimming removed 2 bases from V and 1 base from J, with 6 bases in between. This CDR3 is 13 amino acids long. The clonotype was recovered from a woman between 50 and 59 years old with active or convalescent COVID-19. Sequencing input: peripheral blood. J is TRBJ2-7 and V is TRBV27; TRBD1 is a possible D gene (6 bases). Here the CDR3 DNA reads TGTGCCAGCAGTTTAACAGGGTCCTACGAGCAGTACTTC. Translation gives CASSLTGSYEQYF.